One sample yielded the 20 T cell receptor beta chains listed below, sequenced in a study of shared clonotypes between healthy human individuals. The table came from immunoSEQ multiplex PCR; TCRdb's copy has only in-frame clones and leaves some out. Altogether 2 million to 2.5 million clones are present, approximately 93% being singletons, with the ten largest covering around 0.4%. Sequenced sample: naive CD4+ T cells from PBMCs. Subset indicated: CD45RA+ positively selected. All receptors derive from a man between 18 and 29 years old in good health. Some clones in this sample may be carry-over from other donors' samples.

The V and J genes are TRBV5-6 and TRBJ1-2, with D possibly being TRBD1 (5 bases). Trimming removed 4 bases at V and 1 base at J, with 14 bases between. CDR3 size: 15 residues. The germline V gene encodes CDR1 SGHDT and CDR2 YYEEEE. CDR3 in amino acids: CASSVSGTFNYGYTF. DNA of the CDR3: TGTGCCAGCAGCGTGTCCGGGACCTTTAACTATGGCTACACCTTC. The full variable domain, its missing parts supplied by reference TRBV5-6 and TRBJ1-2, is DAGVTQSPTHLIKTRGQQVTLRCSPKSGHDTVSWYQQALGQGPQFIFQYYEEEERQRGNFPDRFSGHQFPNYSSELNVNALLLGDSALYLCASSVSGTFNYGYTFGSGTRLTVV.

The chain has TRBV19 and TRBJ1-1, with TRBD1 identical over 7 bases. Germline lookup yields CDR1 LNHDA and CDR2 SQIVND (reference sequence). This CDR3 contains 14 residues. V dropped 5 bases and J dropped 4; count of bases not matched to a gene: 7. CDR3 sequence: CASSVDRRFTEAFF. The DNA for the CDR3 is TGTGCCAGTAGTGTGGACAGGCGTTTCACTGAAGCTTTCTTT. Looking up the rest from reference TRBV19 and TRBJ1-1 gives the full variable domain: DGGITQSPKYLFRKEGQNVTLSCEQNLNHDAMYWYRQDPGQGLRLIYYSQIVNDFQKGDIAEGYSVSREKKESFPLTVTSAQKNPTAFYLCASSVDRRFTEAFFGQGTRLTVV.

V and J are TRBV5-1 and TRBJ2-5, with D tentatively TRBD1 (6 bases). The CDR3 runs to 14 residues. V lost 1 base, J lost 3 bases, and 10 bases lay in between. Germline V CDR1 and CDR2: SGHRS, YFSETQ. The CDR3 nucleotides are TGCGCCAGCAGCTTGCGGTCAGGGGAAGAGACCCAGTACTTC. This gives the protein CASSLRSGEETQYF.

The gene calls are TRBV7-3 and TRBJ2-1; tentative D call: TRBD2 (5 bases). V lost 5 bases to trimming and J lost 9 bases, with 17 bases between them. The germline gives CDR1 SGHTA, CDR2 FQGTGA. This CDR3 comprises 14 residues. CDR3 sequence: CASSTYPEGAEQFF. In DNA, the CDR3 is TGTGCCAGCAGCACATACCCCGAGGGAGCTGAGCAGTTCTTC. The full variable domain, with the rest looked up from reference TRBV7-3 and TRBJ2-1, is GAGVSQTPSNKVTEKGKYVELRCDPISGHTALYWYRQSLGQGPEFLIYFQGTGAADDSGLPNDRFFAVRPEGSVSTLKIQRTERGDSAVYLCASSTYPEGAEQFFGPGTRLTVL.

The chain's CDR3 is CASSPDSYGYTF. The CDR3, as DNA: TGTGCCAGCAGCCCGGACAGCTATGGCTACACCTTC. V usage is TRBV5-6 and J usage is TRBJ1-2; weak D call: TRBD1 (6 bases). CDR3 length equals 12 residues. Trimming cost V 4 bases and J 4 bases, with 8 bases left between them. Germline CDR1 reads SGHDT; CDR2 reads YYEEEE.

This sequence joins TRBV6-6 and TRBJ2-7, with TRBD2 matching 12 bases. J was trimmed by 4 bases and V by 4 bases; bases with no gene match: 5. CDR3 length: 15 residues. Germline CDR1 is MNHNY and CDR2 is SVGAGI (reference sequence). CDR3 protein: CASSSRTSGKYEQYF. The DNA of the CDR3 is TGTGCCAGCAGTTCCCGGACTAGCGGGAAATACGAGCAGTACTTC.

The genes are TRBV11-3 and TRBJ2-3, with 9 positions matching TRBD2. V gave up 5 bases and J gave up 2 bases; unmatched junction bases: 8. This CDR3 has 16 residues. CDR1 is SGHNT, CDR2 YENEEA, per germline. In DNA form, the CDR3 reads TGTGCCAGCAGCCTGGGGACTAGCCGCATCACAGATACGCAGTATTTT. This sequence encodes CASSLGTSRITDTQYF. Looking up the rest from reference TRBV11-3 and TRBJ2-3 gives the full variable domain: EAGVVQSPRYKIIEKKQPVAFWCNPISGHNTLYWYLQNLGQGPELLIRYENEEAVDDSQLPKDRFSAERLKGVDSTLKIQPAELGDSAVYLCASSLGTSRITDTQYFGPGTRLTVL.

The chain combines TRBV5-5 with TRBJ1-5; weak D call: TRBD1 (5 bases). V was cut by 4 bases and J by 3 bases, with 14 bases left in between. Germline V gene sequence: CDR1 SGHKS, CDR2 YYEKEE (reference sequence). The CDR3 covers 15 residues. Here the CDR3 reads CASSIHRGLNQPQHF. CDR3 DNA: TGTGCCAGCAGCATCCACCGGGGCCTCAATCAGCCCCAGCATTTT.

This chain joins TRBV2 and TRBJ2-7; D possibly corresponds to TRBD2 (7 bases). There are 15 residues in the CDR3. V lost 7 bases, J lost 2 bases, and 18 bases lay in between. CDR1 and CDR2 (germline): SNHLY, FYNNEI. DNA for the CDR3: TGTGCCAGCAAGTGGGGGGCGGGACTAACCTACGAGCAGTACTTC. Its protein product is CASKWGAGLTYEQYF.

This clone was observed a single time. The CDR3 DNA is TGTGCCAGCAGTAACCCCAGGGTCTCCTACAATGAGCAGTTCTTC. Its protein is CASSNPRVSYNEQFF. The chain couples TRBV25-1 to TRBJ2-1; possibly TRBD1 for D (5 bases). V lost 5 bases, J lost 0 bases, and 11 bases lay in between. The CDR3 length is 15 residues. Germline CDR1 MGHDK, CDR2 SYGVNS.

The CDR3 sequence: CASSSRGPANYGYTF. The CDR3 DNA sequence: TGTGCCAGCAGCTCTCGGGGCCCCGCTAACTATGGCTACACCTTC. This chain uses TRBV6-6 with TRBJ1-2, with D possibly matching TRBD1 (5 bases). V lost 6 bases and J lost 0, with 14 bases in between. Germline-derived CDR1 and CDR2 are MNHNY and SVGAGI (reference sequence). The CDR3 has 15 amino acids.

The rearrangement links TRBV9 to TRBJ2-7, with 10 bases matching TRBD2. The CDR3 runs 15 residues. Germline V gene data show CDR1 as SGDLS and CDR2 as YYNGEE. V dropped 4 bases and J dropped 5; count of bases not matched to a gene: 9. The CDR3 loop reads CASSFGLADPHEQYF. In DNA form, the CDR3 reads TGTGCCAGCAGCTTTGGACTAGCGGATCCCCACGAGCAGTACTTC.

The rearrangement links TRBV4-2 to TRBJ2-1; TRBD2 agrees at 14 bases. This CDR3 is built from 21 residues. Germline V CDR1 and CDR2: LGHNA, YNFKEQ. V trimming: 2 bases; J trimming: 5 bases; junction bases outside the gene matches: 17. The DNA of the CDR3 is TGTGCCAGCAGCCAAACCCCGGGACTAGCGGGAGTAGGGGGCGTGAACAATGAGCAGTTCTTC. Translation gives CASSQTPGLAGVGGVNNEQFF.

The rearrangement joins TRBV5-8 to TRBJ2-1; D may be TRBD1 or TRBD2 (6 bases each). V lost 1 base to trimming and J lost 4 bases, with 12 bases between them. This CDR3 has 15 residues. Germline values: CDR1 SGHTS, CDR2 YDEGEE. CDR3 in amino acids: CASSLRGVGYNEQFF. The DNA of the CDR3 is TGTGCCAGCAGCTTGAGGGGGGTCGGGTACAATGAGCAGTTCTTC.

The chain carries TRBV28 and TRBJ2-5, with 7 positions matching TRBD2. The germline V gene encodes CDR1 MDHEN and CDR2 SYDVKM. The CDR3 is made up of 13 amino acids. After removal of 8 bases from V and 4 bases from J, the junction contained 7 bases not matched to a gene. CDR3 region: CASHFWGGETQYF. CDR3 DNA: TGTGCCAGCCATTTTTGGGGGGGAGAGACCCAGTACTTC. Variable domain in full (rest from reference TRBV28 and TRBJ2-5): DVKVTQSSRYLVKRTGEKVFLECVQDMDHENMFWYRQDPGLGLRLIYFSYDVKMKEKGDIPEGYSVSREKKERFSLILESASTNQTSMYLCASHFWGGETQYFGPGTRLLVL.

The rearrangement uses TRBV11-2 and TRBJ2-7; 8 bases fit TRBD1. Germline loops: CDR1 SGHAT, CDR2 FQNNGV. V lost 1 base and J lost 2; bases outside the gene matches: 4. The CDR3 length is 15 residues. The CDR3 coding sequence is TGTGCCAGCAGCTTAGGACGACAGGGGCCCTACGAGCAGTACTTC. Amino acids: CASSLGRQGPYEQYF.

The CDR3 reads CASSPLAGGPEDTQYF. CDR3 DNA: TGTGCCAGCAGCCCTTTAGCGGGAGGGCCGGAAGATACGCAGTATTTT. The rearrangement uses TRBV9 and TRBJ2-3; 11 bases agree with TRBD2. CDR1 is SGDLS and CDR2 is YYNGEE in the germline V gene. This CDR3 is built from 16 residues. With V trimmed by 4 bases and J by 5 bases, 9 bases remained unmatched.

The count of this clone is one. The rearrangement uses TRBV6-6 and TRBJ2-7, with D perhaps TRBD2 (6 bases). Trimming removed 2 bases from V and 6 bases from J, with 20 bases in between. This CDR3 region has 16 residues. CDR1 and CDR2 from the germline V gene are MNHNY and SVGAGI (reference sequence). CDR3 sequence (DNA): TGTGCCAGCAGTTACCCCGTTGGAGGGATTCAGGCCGAGCAGTACTTC. Protein sequence: CASSYPVGGIQAEQYF.

The chain carries TRBV4-3 and TRBJ1-1; D possibly corresponds to TRBD1 (6 bases). The CDR3 consists of 14 residues. V gave up 0 bases and J gave up 6 bases, with 11 bases separating them. Germline assignment: CDR1 LGHNA and CDR2 YSLEER. The CDR3 reads CASSQDNYRAEAFF. The CDR3 DNA reads as TGCGCCAGCAGCCAAGATAATTACAGGGCTGAAGCTTTCTTT.

The chain links TRBV9 to TRBJ1-1; D is unclear. V lost 0 bases and J lost 6, with 15 bases in between. This CDR3 comprises 15 residues. Germline V gene sequence: CDR1 SGDLS, CDR2 YYNGEE. CDR3: CASSVVVGLSAEAFF. As DNA, the CDR3 is TGTGCCAGCAGCGTAGTGGTTGGGCTTTCGGCTGAAGCTTTCTTT.